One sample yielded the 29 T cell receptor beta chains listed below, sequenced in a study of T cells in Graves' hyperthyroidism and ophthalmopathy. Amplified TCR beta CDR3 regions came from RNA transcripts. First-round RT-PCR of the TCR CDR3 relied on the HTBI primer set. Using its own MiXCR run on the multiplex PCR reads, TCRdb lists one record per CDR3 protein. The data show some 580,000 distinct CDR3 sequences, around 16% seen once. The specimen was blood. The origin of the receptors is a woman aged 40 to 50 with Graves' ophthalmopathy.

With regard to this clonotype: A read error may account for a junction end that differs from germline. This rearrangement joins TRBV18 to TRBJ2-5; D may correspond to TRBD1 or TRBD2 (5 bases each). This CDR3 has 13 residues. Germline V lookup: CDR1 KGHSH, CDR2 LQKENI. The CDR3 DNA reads TGTGCCAGCCCACCCAGGGAGACGGAGACCCAGTACTTC. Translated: CASPPRETETQYF. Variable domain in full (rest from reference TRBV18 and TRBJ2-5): NAGVMQNPRHLVRRRGQEARLRCSPMKGHSHVYWYRQLPEEGLKFMVYLQKENIIDESGMPKERFSAEFPKEGPSILRIQQVVRGDSAAYFCASPPRETETQYFGPGTRLLVL.

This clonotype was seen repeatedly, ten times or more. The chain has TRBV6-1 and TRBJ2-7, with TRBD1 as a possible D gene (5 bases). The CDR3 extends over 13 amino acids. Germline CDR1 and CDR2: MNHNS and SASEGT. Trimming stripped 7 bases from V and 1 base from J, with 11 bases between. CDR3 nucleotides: TGTGCCAGCAAGCTTCAGGGATCCTACGAGCAGTACTTC. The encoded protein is CASKLQGSYEQYF.

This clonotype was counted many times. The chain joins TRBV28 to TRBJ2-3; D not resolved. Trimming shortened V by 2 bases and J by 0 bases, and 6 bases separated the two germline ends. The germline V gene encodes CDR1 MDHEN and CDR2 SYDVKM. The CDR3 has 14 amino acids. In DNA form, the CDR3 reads TGTGCCAGCAGTTTACTCAGGAGCACAGATACGCAGTATTTT. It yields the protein CASSLLRSTDTQYF.

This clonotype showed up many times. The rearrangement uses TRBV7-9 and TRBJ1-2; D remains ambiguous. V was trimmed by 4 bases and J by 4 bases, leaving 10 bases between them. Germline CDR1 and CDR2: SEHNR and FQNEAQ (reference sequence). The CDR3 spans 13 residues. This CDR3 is CASSSGPPYGYTF. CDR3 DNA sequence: TGTGCCAGCAGCTCCGGACCCCCCTATGGCTACACCTTC.

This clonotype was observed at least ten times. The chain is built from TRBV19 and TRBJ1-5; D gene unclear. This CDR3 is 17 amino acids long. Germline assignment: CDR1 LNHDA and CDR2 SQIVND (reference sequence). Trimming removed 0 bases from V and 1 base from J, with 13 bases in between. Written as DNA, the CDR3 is TGTGCCAGTAGTATAGAACAGTCTGCATGGAGCAATCAGCCCCAGCATTTT. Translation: CASSIEQSAWSNQPQHF.

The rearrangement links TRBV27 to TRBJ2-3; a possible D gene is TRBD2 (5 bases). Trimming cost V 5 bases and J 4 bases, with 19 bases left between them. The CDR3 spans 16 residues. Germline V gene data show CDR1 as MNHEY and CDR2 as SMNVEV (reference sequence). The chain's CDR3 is CASSRSRELPADTQYF. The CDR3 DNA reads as TGTGCCAGCAGTAGATCCCGGGAACTCCCCGCAGATACGCAGTATTTT.

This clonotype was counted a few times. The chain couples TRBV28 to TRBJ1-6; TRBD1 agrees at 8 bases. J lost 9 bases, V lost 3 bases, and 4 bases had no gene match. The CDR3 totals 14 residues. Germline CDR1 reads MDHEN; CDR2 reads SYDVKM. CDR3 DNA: TGTGCCAGCAGTTTTGCAGGGGGCGGTTCACCCCTCCACTTT. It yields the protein CASSFAGGGSPLHF.

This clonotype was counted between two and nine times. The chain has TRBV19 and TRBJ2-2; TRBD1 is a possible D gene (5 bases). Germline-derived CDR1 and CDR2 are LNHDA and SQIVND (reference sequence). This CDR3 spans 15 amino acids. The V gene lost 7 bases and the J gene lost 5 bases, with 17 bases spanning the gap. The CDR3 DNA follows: TGTGCCAGTACTCAAGGCGCAGGGTGGACCGGGGAGCTGTTTTTT. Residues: CASTQGAGWTGELFF.

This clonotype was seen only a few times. Here the CDR3 DNA reads TGTGCCATCAGTCCATTAGCGGGAGGATACAATGAGCAGTTCTTC. Its protein is CAISPLAGGYNEQFF. The chain uses TRBV10-3 and TRBJ2-1; 10 bases are shared with TRBD2. Germline-derived CDR1 and CDR2 are ENHRY and SYGVKD. Unmatched junction bases numbered 5, after V lost 5 bases and J lost 4 bases. The CDR3 is made up of 15 amino acids.

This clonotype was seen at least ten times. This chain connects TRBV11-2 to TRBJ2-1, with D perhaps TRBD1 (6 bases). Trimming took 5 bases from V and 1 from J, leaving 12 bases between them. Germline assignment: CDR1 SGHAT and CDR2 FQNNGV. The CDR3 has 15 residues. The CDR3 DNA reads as TGTGCCAGCAGCGGCCTGACAGGTTCCTACAATGAGCAGTTCTTC. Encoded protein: CASSGLTGSYNEQFF.

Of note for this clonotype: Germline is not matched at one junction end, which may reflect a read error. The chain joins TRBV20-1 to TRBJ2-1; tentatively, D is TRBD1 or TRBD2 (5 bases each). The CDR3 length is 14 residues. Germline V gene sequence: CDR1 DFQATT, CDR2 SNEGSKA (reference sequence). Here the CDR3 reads CSARGVGPYNKQFF. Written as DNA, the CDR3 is TGCAGTGCGAGGGGTGTGGGCCCCTACAATAAGCAGTTCTTC.

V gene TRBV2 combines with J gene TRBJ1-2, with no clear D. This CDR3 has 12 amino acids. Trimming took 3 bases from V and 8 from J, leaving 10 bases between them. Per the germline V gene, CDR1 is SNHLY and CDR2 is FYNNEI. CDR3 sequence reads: CASSEGIIGYTF. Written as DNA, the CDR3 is TGTGCCAGCAGTGAGGGGATTATAGGCTACACCTTC.

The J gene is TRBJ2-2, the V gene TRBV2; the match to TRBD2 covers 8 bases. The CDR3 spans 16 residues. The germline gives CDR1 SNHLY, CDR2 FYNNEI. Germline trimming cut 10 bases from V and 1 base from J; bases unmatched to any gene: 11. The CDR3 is CATLRSGGQNTGELFF. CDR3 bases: TGTGCCACCCTTCGGAGCGGGGGCCAGAACACCGGGGAGCTGTTTTTT.

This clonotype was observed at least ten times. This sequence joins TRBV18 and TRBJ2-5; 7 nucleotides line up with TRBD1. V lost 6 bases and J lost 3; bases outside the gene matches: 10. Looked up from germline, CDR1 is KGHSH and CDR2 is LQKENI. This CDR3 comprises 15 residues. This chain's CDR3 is CASSRTGRSEETQYF. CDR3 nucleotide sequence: TGTGCCAGCTCGCGGACAGGCCGGTCGGAAGAGACCCAGTACTTC. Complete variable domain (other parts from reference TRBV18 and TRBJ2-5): NAGVMQNPRHLVRRRGQEARLRCSPMKGHSHVYWYRQLPEEGLKFMVYLQKENIIDESGMPKERFSAEFPKEGPSILRIQQVVRGDSAAYFCASSRTGRSEETQYFGPGTRLLVL.

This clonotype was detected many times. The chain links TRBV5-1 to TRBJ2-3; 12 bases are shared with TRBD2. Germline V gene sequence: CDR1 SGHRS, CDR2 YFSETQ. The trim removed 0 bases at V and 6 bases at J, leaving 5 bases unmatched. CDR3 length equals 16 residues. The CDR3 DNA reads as TGCGCCAGCAGCTTGGCCGGGACTAGCGGGCAGGATACGCAGTATTTT. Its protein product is CASSLAGTSGQDTQYF.

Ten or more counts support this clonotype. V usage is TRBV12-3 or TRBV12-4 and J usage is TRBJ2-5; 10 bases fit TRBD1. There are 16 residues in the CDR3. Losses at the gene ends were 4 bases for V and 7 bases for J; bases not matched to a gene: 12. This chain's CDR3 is CASSSPGQGSRGTQYF. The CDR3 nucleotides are TGTGCCAGCAGTTCGCCGGGACAGGGGAGCCGGGGGACCCAGTACTTC.

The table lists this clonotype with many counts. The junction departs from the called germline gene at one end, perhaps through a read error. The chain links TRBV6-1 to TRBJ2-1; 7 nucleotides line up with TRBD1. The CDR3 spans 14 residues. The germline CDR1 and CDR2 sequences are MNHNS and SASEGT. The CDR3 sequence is CASSRDSSYNEQFF. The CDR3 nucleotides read TGCGCCAGCTCTCGGGACAGCTCCTACAATGAGCAGTTCTTC.

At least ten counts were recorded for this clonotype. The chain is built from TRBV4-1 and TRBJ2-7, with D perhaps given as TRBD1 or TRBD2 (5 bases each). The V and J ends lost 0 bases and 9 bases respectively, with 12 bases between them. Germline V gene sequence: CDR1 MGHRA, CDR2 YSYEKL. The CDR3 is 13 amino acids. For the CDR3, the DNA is TGCGCCAGCAGCCAAGACCCCCGGGGCGGGCAGTACTTC. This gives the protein CASSQDPRGGQYF.

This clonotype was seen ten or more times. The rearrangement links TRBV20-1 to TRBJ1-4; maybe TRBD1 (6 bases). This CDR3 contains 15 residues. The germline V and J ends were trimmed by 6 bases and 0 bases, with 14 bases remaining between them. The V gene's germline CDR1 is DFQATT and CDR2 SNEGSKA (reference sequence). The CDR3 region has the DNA TGCAGTGCCGTCTACAGGGATTCAACTAATGAAAAACTGTTTTTT. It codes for CSAVYRDSTNEKLFF.

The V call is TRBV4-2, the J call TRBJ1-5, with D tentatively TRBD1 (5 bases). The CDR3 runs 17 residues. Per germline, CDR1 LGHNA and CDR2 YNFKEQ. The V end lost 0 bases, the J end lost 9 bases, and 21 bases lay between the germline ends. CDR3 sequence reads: CASSQDATAPTRGPQHF. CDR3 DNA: TGTGCCAGCAGCCAAGATGCTACGGCGCCAACAAGGGGGCCCCAGCATTTT.

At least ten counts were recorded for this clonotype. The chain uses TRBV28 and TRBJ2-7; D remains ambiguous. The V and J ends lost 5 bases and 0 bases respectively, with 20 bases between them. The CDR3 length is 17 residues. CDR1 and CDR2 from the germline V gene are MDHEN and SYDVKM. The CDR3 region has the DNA TGTGCCAGCAGTCCACCCAAGGGTGGCGGAAGCTCCTACGAGCAGTACTTC. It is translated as CASSPPKGGGSSYEQYF.

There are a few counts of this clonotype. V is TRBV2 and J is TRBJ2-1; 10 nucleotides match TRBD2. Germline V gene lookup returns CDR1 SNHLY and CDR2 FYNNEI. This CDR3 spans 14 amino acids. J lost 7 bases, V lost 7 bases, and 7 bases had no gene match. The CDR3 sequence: CASTMSGRVNEQFF. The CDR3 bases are TGTGCCAGCACTATGAGCGGGAGGGTTAATGAGCAGTTCTTC.

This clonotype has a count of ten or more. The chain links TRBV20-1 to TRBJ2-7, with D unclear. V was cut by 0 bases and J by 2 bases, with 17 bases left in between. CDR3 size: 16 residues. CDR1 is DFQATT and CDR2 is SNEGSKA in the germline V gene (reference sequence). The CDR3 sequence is CSARDYAHGEAYEQYF. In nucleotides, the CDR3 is TGCAGTGCTAGAGATTACGCTCACGGCGAAGCCTACGAGCAGTACTTC.

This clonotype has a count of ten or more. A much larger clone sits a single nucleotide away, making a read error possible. CDR3 bases: TGTGCCAACAGTTATAGCGGGAGCTCCTACGAGCAGTACTTC. This codes for CANSYSGSSYEQYF. The chain links TRBV2 to TRBJ2-7; 9 nucleotides agree with TRBD2. This CDR3 is 14 amino acids long. Germline V gene data show CDR1 as SNHLY and CDR2 as FYNNEI.

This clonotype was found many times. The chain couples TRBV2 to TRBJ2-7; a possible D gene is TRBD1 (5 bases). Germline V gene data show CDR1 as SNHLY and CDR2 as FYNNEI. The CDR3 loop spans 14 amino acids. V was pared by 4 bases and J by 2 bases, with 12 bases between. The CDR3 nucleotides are TGTGCCAGCAGTGGCTCCAGGGCGACCTACGAGCAGTACTTC. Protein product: CASSGSRATYEQYF. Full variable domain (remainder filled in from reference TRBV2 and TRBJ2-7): EPEVTQTPSHQVTQMGQEVILRCVPISNHLYFYWYRQILGQKVEFLVSFYNNEISEKSEIFDDQFSVERPDGSNFTLKIRSTKLEDSAMYFCASSGSRATYEQYFGPGTRLTVT.

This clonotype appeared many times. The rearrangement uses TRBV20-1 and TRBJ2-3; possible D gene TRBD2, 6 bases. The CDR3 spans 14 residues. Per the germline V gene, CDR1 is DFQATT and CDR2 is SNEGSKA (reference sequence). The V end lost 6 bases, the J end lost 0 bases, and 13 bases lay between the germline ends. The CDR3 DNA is TGCAGTGCCCCCAAGGCGGGGAGCACAGATACGCAGTATTTT. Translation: CSAPKAGSTDTQYF.

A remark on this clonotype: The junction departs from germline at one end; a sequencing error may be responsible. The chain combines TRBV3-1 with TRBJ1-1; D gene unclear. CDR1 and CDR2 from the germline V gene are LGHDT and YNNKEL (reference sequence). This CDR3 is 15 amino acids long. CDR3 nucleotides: TGTGCCAGCAGCCAAGAAGGTCAGGCGAACACTGAAACTTTCTTT. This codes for CASSQEGQANTETFF.

The CDR3 nucleotides are TGTGCCAGCGGGGACACGGTGTACACAGATACGCAGTATTTT. It specifies CASGDTVYTDTQYF. The V and J genes are TRBV12-3 or TRBV12-4 and TRBJ2-3; TRBD1 is a possible D gene (6 bases). The CDR3 spans 14 residues. Trimming left V 8 bases short and J 2 bases short, with 14 bases between.

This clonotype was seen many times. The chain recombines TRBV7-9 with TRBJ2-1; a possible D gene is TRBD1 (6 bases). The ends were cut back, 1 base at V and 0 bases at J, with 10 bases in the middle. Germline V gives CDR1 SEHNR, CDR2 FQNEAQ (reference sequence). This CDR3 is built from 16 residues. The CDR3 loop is CASSLGGTRSYNEQFF. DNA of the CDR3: TGTGCCAGCAGCTTAGGAGGGACACGCTCCTACAATGAGCAGTTCTTC.